A single sample is the source of the 26 T cell receptor beta chains below, sequenced in a study of CD8+ T cells in alopecia areata. This sample's treatment: oral pan-JAK inhibitor, 5-10 mg twice daily. RNA was extracted and reverse transcribed into cDNA as the sequencing template. TCRdb's copy holds only in-frame clones and misses some; the assay was immunoSEQ multiplex PCR. The repertoire consists of approximately 210,000 clones, with 60% occurring once and the leading ten covering approximately 0.93%. The starting material was CD4+ T cells sorted from blood, obtained at week 24, from a patient treated with tofacitinib. The receptor source for this set is a human donor with alopecia areata.

About this clone itself: Other DNA sequences within the sample encode an identical CDR3. The chain uses TRBV4-3 and TRBJ2-2; TRBD1 or TRBD2 may be the D gene (5 bases each). This CDR3 spans 14 amino acids. CDR1 is LGHNA, CDR2 YSLEER, per germline. Between the trimmed V and J ends, which lost 0 bases and 7 bases, there was a span of 9 bases. CDR3 in amino acids: CASSQDRGVGELFF. The CDR3 coding sequence is TGCGCCAGCAGCCAAGATAGAGGGGTCGGGGAGCTGTTTTTT.

The rearrangement joins TRBV15 to TRBJ1-2; tentative D call: TRBD1 (6 bases). The V and J ends lost 4 bases and 12 bases respectively, with 18 bases between them. This CDR3 is built from 13 residues. The V gene's germline CDR1 is LNHNV and CDR2 YYDKDF (reference sequence). In nucleotides, the CDR3 is TGTGCCACCAGCATAGACAGGAGGGTGTTCCACACCTTC. It is translated as CATSIDRRVFHTF.

This clone is a singleton in its sample. The chain recombines TRBV30 with TRBJ2-3; D call uncertain. Per the germline V gene, CDR1 is GTSNPN and CDR2 is SVGIG (reference sequence). The CDR3 has 14 residues. V dropped 0 bases and J dropped 1 base, with 8 bases sitting between them. CDR3 amino acids: CAWSVTGGTDTQYF. The DNA for the CDR3 is TGTGCCTGGAGTGTCACCGGCGGCACAGATACGCAGTATTTT.

The chain uses TRBV7-2 and TRBJ1-1; D remains ambiguous. CDR3 size: 13 residues. Trimming removed 3 bases at V and 2 bases at J, with 7 bases between. Germline-derived CDR1 and CDR2 are SGHTA and FQGNSA. The CDR3 region has the DNA TGTGCCAGCAGCTTCAGCCCCAACACTGAAGCTTTCTTT. It encodes CASSFSPNTEAFF.

This clone was recorded many times. The identical CDR3 is also encoded by other nucleotide sequences in the sample. The gene calls are TRBV7-2 and TRBJ2-7; D remains unclear. V was clipped by 1 base and J by 2 bases, with 9 bases between them. Per the germline V gene, CDR1 is SGHTA and CDR2 is FQGNSA. There are 14 residues in the CDR3. In DNA, the CDR3 is TGTGCCAGCAGCTTAGGGCCCCGTACCTACGAGCAGTACTTC. This translates into CASSLGPRTYEQYF.

The chain uses TRBV29-1 and TRBJ2-7; D possibly corresponds to TRBD1 (7 bases). Per germline, CDR1 SQVTM and CDR2 ANQGSEA. The CDR3 totals 14 residues. Trimming took 5 bases from V and 1 from J, leaving 15 bases between them. This chain's CDR3 is CSVRSGGMSYEQYF. The CDR3 bases are TGCAGCGTTAGGTCAGGGGGGATGTCCTACGAGCAGTACTTC.

This clone was recorded a few times. The chain employs TRBV7-2 and TRBJ2-7; 9 bases line up with TRBD1. V lost 5 bases to trimming and J lost 7 bases; unmatched junction nucleotides: 9. This CDR3 comprises 14 residues. Germline assignment: CDR1 SGHTA and CDR2 FQGNSA. The CDR3 DNA follows: TGTGCCAGCAGCCCCCGGACAGGGGCGGGGGAGCAGTACTTC. This translates into CASSPRTGAGEQYF.

The chain employs TRBV7-2 and TRBJ2-5; D is unresolved. V lost 1 base and J 7 bases, leaving 16 bases between the germline ends. Per germline, CDR1 SGHTA and CDR2 FQGNSA. The CDR3 runs to 15 residues. The CDR3 region is CASSLVPDNPATQYF. As DNA, the CDR3 is TGTGCCAGCAGCTTAGTTCCAGACAACCCCGCGACCCAGTACTTC.

V is TRBV6-5 and J is TRBJ1-2; D is unresolved. Germline-derived CDR1 and CDR2 are MNHEY and SVGAGI. The CDR3 consists of 13 residues. V lost 6 bases, J lost 6 bases, and 14 bases lay in between. Written as DNA, the CDR3 is TGTGCCAGCAGCTACCCGGGAACAGATGGCTACACCTTC. It is translated as CASSYPGTDGYTF.

V usage is TRBV25-1 and J usage is TRBJ2-1; weak D call: TRBD1 (6 bases). The CDR3 length is 12 residues. Germline CDR1 and CDR2: MGHDK and SYGVNS. V was cut by 1 base and J by 10 bases, with 8 bases left in between. CDR3 DNA sequence: TGTGCCAGCAGTGAATTGGGGACAGAGCAGTTCTTC. Translating gives CASSELGTEQFF.

This chain joins TRBV10-1 and TRBJ2-7; possible D gene TRBD1, 6 bases. This CDR3 has 12 residues. With 5 bases removed from V and 3 bases from J, the gap between germline ends came to 8 bases. The germline V gene has CDR1 WNHNN and CDR2 SYGVQD (reference sequence). CDR3 DNA sequence: TGCGCCAGCAGTCGGGACAACTACGAGCAGTACTTC. Translation: CASSRDNYEQYF.

The chain combines TRBV4-3 with TRBJ2-7; no clear D. Germline V gene sequence: CDR1 LGHNA, CDR2 YSLEER. Between the trimmed V and J ends, which lost 0 bases and 3 bases, there was a span of 15 bases. The CDR3 covers 16 residues. CDR3 residues: CASSQDFGGSHYEQYF. The CDR3, as DNA: TGCGCCAGCAGCCAAGATTTCGGCGGCAGCCACTACGAGCAGTACTTC.

This clone was seen just once. The chain uses TRBV29-1 and TRBJ2-7; D gene ambiguous. The CDR3 spans 13 residues. Trimming took off 7 bases at V and 3 bases at J, with 16 bases between the two ends. Germline values: CDR1 SQVTM, CDR2 ANQGSEA. CDR3 in amino acids: CSARSTAYYEQYF. The CDR3, as DNA: TGCAGCGCCCGAAGTACAGCCTACTACGAGCAGTACTTC.

The chain is built from TRBV25-1 and TRBJ1-1, with D perhaps matching TRBD1 (6 bases). The CDR3 extends over 14 amino acids. V shed 6 bases and J shed 0 bases, with 11 bases lying between them. The V gene's germline CDR1 is MGHDK and CDR2 SYGVNS. The CDR3 spells CASRETGVNTEAFF. The CDR3 bases are TGTGCCAGCAGGGAGACAGGTGTGAACACTGAAGCTTTCTTT.

This clone was counted only a few times. The genes are TRBV20-1 and TRBJ1-1; D is uncertain. Germline-derived CDR1 and CDR2 are DFQATT and SNEGSKA (reference sequence). The CDR3 covers 11 residues. Trimming removed 6 bases from V and 1 base from J, with 6 bases in between. CDR3 residues: CSALGNTEAFF. DNA of the CDR3: TGCAGTGCATTGGGGAACACTGAAGCTTTCTTT.

The V and J genes are TRBV5-1 and TRBJ2-5; 9 bases line up with TRBD1. Germline V gives CDR1 SGHRS, CDR2 YFSETQ. V shed 1 base and J 4 bases; nucleotides not matched to a gene: 11. The CDR3 extends over 17 amino acids. Here the CDR3 reads CASSLTPGQGFPETQYF. The CDR3 nucleotides read TGCGCCAGCAGCTTGACTCCGGGACAGGGTTTTCCAGAGACCCAGTACTTC. Combining the CDR3 with reference TRBV5-1 and TRBJ2-5 gives the whole variable domain KAGVTQTPRYLIKTRGQQVTLSCSPISGHRSVSWYQQTPGQGLQFLFEYFSETQRNKGNFPGRFSGRQFSNSRSEMNVSTLELGDSALYLCASSLTPGQGFPETQYFGPGTRLLVL.

This CDR3 reads CAWSVPVGTTEAFF. DNA for the CDR3: TGTGCCTGGAGTGTACCCGTGGGGACCACTGAAGCTTTCTTT. The V and J genes are TRBV30 and TRBJ1-1; possible D gene TRBD1, 5 bases. This CDR3 has 14 amino acids. The V end lost 0 bases, the J end lost 4 bases, and 12 bases lay between the germline ends. Germline V CDR1 and CDR2: GTSNPN, SVGIG (reference sequence).

CDR3: CASSLSQGTEAFF. DNA for the CDR3: TGTGCCAGCAGCTTATCCCAGGGCACTGAAGCTTTCTTT. This chain connects TRBV7-6 to TRBJ1-1; possible D gene TRBD1, 5 bases. This CDR3 is built from 13 residues. The germline CDR1 and CDR2 sequences are SGHVS and FNYEAQ. V dropped 2 bases and J dropped 4 bases, with 8 bases sitting between them. Complete variable domain (other parts from reference TRBV7-6 and TRBJ1-1): GAGVSQSPRYKVTKRGQDVALRCDPISGHVSLYWYRQALGQGPEFLTYFNYEAQQDKSGLPNDRFSAERPEGSISTLTIQRTEQRDSAMYRCASSLSQGTEAFFGQGTRLTVV.

The rearrangement links TRBV5-4 to TRBJ2-2, with 7 bases matching TRBD1. After removal of 2 bases from V and 3 bases from J, the junction contained 4 bases not matched to a gene. Per germline, CDR1 SGHNT and CDR2 YYREEE (reference sequence). CDR3 length: 15 residues. The CDR3 nucleotides read TGTGCCAGCAGCTTTATCAGGGGGTACACCGGGGAGCTGTTTTTT. Amino acid sequence: CASSFIRGYTGELFF.

This clone was seen a few times. The gene calls are TRBV11-3 and TRBJ2-2; 9 bases align to TRBD2. Germline V gene lookup returns CDR1 SGHNT and CDR2 YENEEA. This CDR3 region has 16 residues. Unmatched junction bases numbered 2, after V lost 3 bases and J lost 0 bases. The CDR3, as DNA: TGTGCCAGCAGCTTGGCTAGCGGGACGAACACCGGGGAGCTGTTTTTT. Its translation is CASSLASGTNTGELFF.

J is TRBJ1-5 and V is TRBV7-3; perhaps TRBD1 as D (6 bases). Germline loops: CDR1 SGHTA, CDR2 FQGTGA. V lost 5 bases and J 5 bases, leaving 10 bases between the germline ends. The CDR3 contains 13 residues. In DNA, the CDR3 is TGTGCCAGCAGCCAAAACAGGGATCAGCCCCAGCATTTT. Its protein is CASSQNRDQPQHF.

In its sample, this clone was seen a few times. This chain connects TRBV6-6 to TRBJ1-6; TRBD1 might be the D (5 bases). The V end was cut by 6 bases, the J end by 7 bases, with 13 bases between. The CDR3 is made up of 14 amino acids. Germline CDR1 MNHNY, CDR2 SVGAGI (reference sequence). The CDR3 spells CASSPGGGNSPLHF. CDR3 in DNA: TGTGCCAGCAGCCCCGGGGGGGGAAATTCACCCCTCCACTTT.

J is TRBJ2-1 and V is TRBV7-9; 13 bases agree with TRBD2. Germline values: CDR1 SEHNR, CDR2 FQNEAQ (reference sequence). The CDR3 contains 15 residues. Trimming at V came to 3 bases and at J to 6 bases, leaving 2 bases not matched to a gene. The CDR3 loop reads CASSLGLAGTNEQFF. The CDR3 DNA reads TGTGCCAGCAGCTTGGGACTAGCGGGGACCAATGAGCAGTTCTTC. Full variable domain (rest looked up from reference TRBV7-9 and TRBJ2-1): DTGVSQNPRHKITKRGQNVTFRCDPISEHNRLYWYRQTLGQGPEFLTYFQNEAQLEKSRLLSDRFSAERPKGSFSTLEIQRTEQGDSAMYLCASSLGLAGTNEQFFGPGTRLTVL.

The rearrangement links TRBV25-1 to TRBJ1-2; the D gene is possibly TRBD1 (5 bases). This CDR3 spans 14 amino acids. The V end was cut by 2 bases, the J end by 2 bases, with 9 bases between. The germline gives CDR1 MGHDK, CDR2 SYGVNS. The CDR3 protein is CASSEVGPNYGYTF. As DNA, the CDR3 is TGTGCCAGCAGTGAAGTGGGACCGAACTATGGCTACACCTTC.

The chain joins TRBV5-1 to TRBJ2-1; 9 nucleotides match TRBD1. The CDR3 totals 19 residues. Trimming at V came to 0 bases and at J to 6 bases, leaving 16 bases not matched to a gene. Germline-derived CDR1 and CDR2 are SGHRS and YFSETQ. The chain's CDR3 is CASSLARRNRDRARNEQFF. In nucleotides, the CDR3 is TGCGCCAGCAGCTTGGCCCGCAGGAACCGGGACAGGGCTCGCAATGAGCAGTTCTTC.

The CDR3 here is CASSSQGGQETQYF. CDR3 bases: TGTGCCAGCAGCTCGCAGGGAGGACAAGAGACCCAGTACTTC. This chain joins TRBV5-4 and TRBJ2-5, with D maybe TRBD2 (6 bases). Germline V lookup: CDR1 SGHNT, CDR2 YYREEE (reference sequence). Trimming shortened V by 3 bases and J by 2 bases, and 11 bases separated the two germline ends. The CDR3 consists of 14 residues.